The entry below describes one T cell receptor (beta chain). Original processing methods: Using reference gene primer amplification, nucleated cell counts were estimated. The data were produced by immunoSEQ multiplex PCR, yet TCRdb's version contains in-frame clones alone and is incomplete. V, J and clone size derive from that table, while D and trimming were established from the DNA sequence. The table has approximately 75,000 clones, around 83% seen once. The sample is drawn from a study of blood T cell repertoires in COVID-19. The overall study: Acute-phase and convalescent COVID-19 samples originated in the United States, Italy and Spain.

Germline V gene sequence: CDR1 ENHRY, CDR2 SYGVKD. The length of the CDR3 is 12 residues. V was pared by 10 bases and J by 2 bases, with 11 bases between. The Seattle site enrolled patients during active infection and followed them longitudinally. The receptor was isolated from a man younger than 45 with COVID-19, enrolled during active disease. This chain connects TRBV10-3 to TRBJ1-2, with TRBD1 as a possible D gene (5 bases). Material for sequencing was peripheral blood. Here the CDR3 reads CATQGSNYGYTF. DNA for the CDR3: TGTGCCACCCAGGGATCCAACTATGGCTACACCTTC.